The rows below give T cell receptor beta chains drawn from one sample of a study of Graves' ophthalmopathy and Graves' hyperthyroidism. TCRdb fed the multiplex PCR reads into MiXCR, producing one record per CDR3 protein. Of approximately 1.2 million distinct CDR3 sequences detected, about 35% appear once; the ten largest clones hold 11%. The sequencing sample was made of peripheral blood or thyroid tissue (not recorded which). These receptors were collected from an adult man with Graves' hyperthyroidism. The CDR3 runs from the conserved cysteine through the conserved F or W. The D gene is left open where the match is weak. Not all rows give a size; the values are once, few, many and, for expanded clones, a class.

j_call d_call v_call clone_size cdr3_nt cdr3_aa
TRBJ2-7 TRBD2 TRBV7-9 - TGTGCCAGCAGCGGTACTAGCGGGAGATTTTACGAGCAGTACTTC CASSGTSGRFYEQYF
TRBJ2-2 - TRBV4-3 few TGCGCCAGCAGCCAAGGTGGCGGGGAGCCGTTTTTT CASSQGGGEPFF
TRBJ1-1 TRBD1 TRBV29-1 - TGCAGCGTAGCGACAGGGCTAACTGAAGCTTTCTTT CSVATGLTEAFF
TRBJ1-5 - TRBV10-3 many TGTGCCAGCAGCGTGGGGCAGATCAATCAGCCCCAGCATTTT CASSVGQINQPQHF
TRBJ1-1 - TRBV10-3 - TGTGCCAGCAGTTACTCGACCGGGGCCCGGGAGACTGAAGCTTTCTTT CASSYSTGARETEAFF
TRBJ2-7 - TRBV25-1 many TGTGCCAGCAGTTCTCAGAGCCGCGAGCAGTACTTC CASSSQSREQYF
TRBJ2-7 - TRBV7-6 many TGTGCCAGCAGCTCCGAACATGGGGAGCAGTACTTC CASSSEHGEQYF
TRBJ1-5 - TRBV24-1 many TGTGCCACCAGTGATCCGGCACTTAGCAATCAGCCCCAGCATTTT CATSDPALSNQPQHF
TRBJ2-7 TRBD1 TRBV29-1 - TGCAGCGTCCCGACAGGGAGCTCCTACGAGCAGTACTTC CSVPTGSSYEQYF
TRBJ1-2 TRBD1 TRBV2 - TGTGCCAACGCACAGGGGTCGCGAGGCTACACCTTC CANAQGSRGYTF
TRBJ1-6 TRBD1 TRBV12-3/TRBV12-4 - TGTGCCAGCAGTTTGTGGGACAGGGAGTTGGATAATTCACCCCTCCACTTT CASSLWDRELDNSPLHF
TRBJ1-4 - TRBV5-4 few TGTGCCAGCAGCATCCGCCGCGGCAGCCAAAGAACTAATGAAAAACTGTTTTTT CASSIRRGSQRTNEKLFF
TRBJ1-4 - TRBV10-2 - TGCGCCAGCAGTGCCGGGACTGTAACTAATGAAAAACTGTTTTTT CASSAGTVTNEKLFF
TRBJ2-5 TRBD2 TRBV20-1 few TGCAGTGCTAGTACTAGCGGGAGGGCCGCGGAGACCCAGTACTTC CSASTSGRAAETQYF
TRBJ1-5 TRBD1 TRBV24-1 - TGTGCCACCAGTAAATTAATCACAGGGGGACTGGAGCCCCAGCATTTT CATSKLITGGLEPQHF
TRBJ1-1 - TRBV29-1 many TGCAGCGTTGAAAGAATATCAGTTGAAGCTTTCTTT CSVERISVEAFF
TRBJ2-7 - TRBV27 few TGTGCCAGCAGTTTGGTCGGGGAGGACGAGCAGTACTTC CASSLVGEDEQYF
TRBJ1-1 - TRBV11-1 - TGTGCCAGCAGTGAGGACGGCGCGGACACTGAAGCTTTCTTT CASSEDGADTEAFF
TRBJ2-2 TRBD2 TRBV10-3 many TGTGCCATCAGCATAGCCGGGACTAGTGTCGGCGGGGAGCTGTTTTTT CAISIAGTSVGGELFF
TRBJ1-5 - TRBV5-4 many TGTGCCAGCAGCTCGGACGGTGACCAGCCCCAGCATTTT CASSSDGDQPQHF
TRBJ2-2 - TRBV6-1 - TGTGCCAGCATATGGCAGCAGGGCGGGGAGCTGTTTTTT CASIWQQGGELFF
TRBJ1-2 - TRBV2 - TGTGCCAGCAGTGAGGGCGAGCTGAACTATGGCTACACCTTC CASSEGELNYGYTF
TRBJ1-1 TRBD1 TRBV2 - TGTGCCAGCAGGGACCGGGACAGGGGTGGCACTGAAGCTTTCTTT CASRDRDRGGTEAFF
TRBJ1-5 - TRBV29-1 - TGCAGCGTTGAAGTTAGCGGGAGTTTTAGTTCCTACGAGCATTTT CSVEVSGSFSSYEHF
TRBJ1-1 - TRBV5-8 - TGTGCCAGCACAACGTCAGACGGCTTGAGTCCGAGGGACACTGAAGCTTTCTTT CASTTSDGLSPRDTEAFF
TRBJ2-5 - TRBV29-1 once TGCAGCGTTTACTTAGGGACCCAAGAGACCCAGTACTTC CSVYLGTQETQYF
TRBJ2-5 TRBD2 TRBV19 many TGTGCCAGTAGTATGGGTCGGGAGGCCCAGTACTTC CASSMGREAQYF
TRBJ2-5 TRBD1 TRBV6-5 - TGTGCCAGCTACCACCAAAGACAGGGGGGCCAAGAGACCCAGTACTTC CASYHQRQGGQETQYF
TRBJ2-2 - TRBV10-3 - TGTGCCAGCAGTGTAAGGTTGTCGAACACCGGGGAGCTGTTTTTT CASSVRLSNTGELFF
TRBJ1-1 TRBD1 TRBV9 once TGTGCCAGCAGCGTAGCTACAGGGGGGGGGAAGTCTGAAGCTTTCTTT CASSVATGGGKSEAFF
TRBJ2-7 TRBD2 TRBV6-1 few TGTGCCAGTGACGGGGGGGGCCGCTCCTACGAGCAGTACTTC CASDGGGRSYEQYF
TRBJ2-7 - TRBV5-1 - TGCGCCAGCAGCTTCATTTCAAACGAGCAGTACTTC CASSFISNEQYF
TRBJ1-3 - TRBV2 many TGTGCCAGCAGTGCTCTGTTGTCTGGAAACACCATATATTTT CASSALLSGNTIYF
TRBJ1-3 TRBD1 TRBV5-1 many TGCGCCAGCAGCTTGGACAGGGGTTCTGGAAACACCATATATTTT CASSLDRGSGNTIYF
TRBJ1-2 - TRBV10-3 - TGTGCCAGCAGTTCTTGGAGCTATGGCTACACCTTC CASSSWSYGYTF
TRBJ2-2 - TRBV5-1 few TGCGCCAGCAGCAAACAACTGGGGACATTGAACACCGGGGAGCTGTTTTTT CASSKQLGTLNTGELFF
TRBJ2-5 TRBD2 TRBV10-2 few TGCGCCAGCAGTCGGGGGCTAGCGGGAGCTCCGTACCAAGAGACCCAGTACTTC CASSRGLAGAPYQETQYF
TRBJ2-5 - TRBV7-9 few TGTGCCAGCAATACCAGGGGTAGCGGCCAAGAGACCCAGTACTTC CASNTRGSGQETQYF
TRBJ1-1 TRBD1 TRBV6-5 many TGTGCCAGCAGTTACAGTCGGGACAGTGGTTCAGCTTTCTTT CASSYSRDSGSAFF
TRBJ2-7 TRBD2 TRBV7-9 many TGTGCCAGCAGCTCCATGCGGGAGTACCACGAGCAGTACTTC CASSSMREYHEQYF
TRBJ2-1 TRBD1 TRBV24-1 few TGTGCCACCAGTCTCTCTACAGGGGGCTCGAAAGGGGAGCAGTTCTTC CATSLSTGGSKGEQFF
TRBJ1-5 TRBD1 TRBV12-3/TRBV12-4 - TGTGCCAGCAGCGGACAGGGGGCGAGGAGCAATCAGCCCCAGCATTTT CASSGQGARSNQPQHF
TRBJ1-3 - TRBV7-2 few TGTGCCAGCAGCTCTACTGGGCGCTTTGCAAACACCATATATTTT CASSSTGRFANTIYF
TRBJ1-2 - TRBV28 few TGTGCCAGCAGCTCAAAAGGGGCGGAAGACTATGGCTACACCTTC CASSSKGAEDYGYTF
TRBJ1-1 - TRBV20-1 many TGCAGTGTTCGACCCCCGGGGGGCACTGAAGCTTTCTTT CSVRPPGGTEAFF
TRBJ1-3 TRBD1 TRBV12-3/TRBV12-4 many TGTGCCAGCAGTTTTGTTAGACAGGGCGGAAACACCATATATTTT CASSFVRQGGNTIYF